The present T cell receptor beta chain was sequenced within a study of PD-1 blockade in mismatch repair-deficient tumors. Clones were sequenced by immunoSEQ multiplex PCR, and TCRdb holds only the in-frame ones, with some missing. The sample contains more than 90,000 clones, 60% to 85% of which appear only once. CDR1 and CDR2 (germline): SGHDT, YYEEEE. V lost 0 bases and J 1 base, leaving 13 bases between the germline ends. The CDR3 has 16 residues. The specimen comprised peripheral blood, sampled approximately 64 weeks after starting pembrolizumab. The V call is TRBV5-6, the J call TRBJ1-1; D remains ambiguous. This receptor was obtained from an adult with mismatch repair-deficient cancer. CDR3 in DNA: TGTGCCAGCAGCTTGGAAGTAGGACGGACGAACACTGAAGCTTTCTTT. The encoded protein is CASSLEVGRTNTEAFF.